The next 7 T cell receptor beta chains were all read from a single sample in a study of CD8+ T cells in alopecia areata. RNA extraction was followed by reverse transcription into cDNA, which acted as the sequencing template. The assay was immunoSEQ multiplex PCR, and TCRdb's table has in-frame clones only and misses some. In the table there are about 130,000 clones, approximately 49% of which are singletons. Here the sequenced sample was CD8+ T cells sorted from blood, taken at week 0. These receptors originate from a human donor with alopecia areata.

A few counts support this clone. CDR3 amino acids: CAWSRDYGYTF. CDR3 DNA sequence: TGTGCCTGGAGCAGAGACTATGGCTACACCTTC. V gene TRBV30 combines with J gene TRBJ1-2; D ambiguous. The germline V and J ends were trimmed by 3 bases and 3 bases, with 5 bases remaining between them. The CDR3 has 11 residues. Germline V gives CDR1 GTSNPN, CDR2 SVGIG (reference sequence). Complete variable domain (other parts from reference TRBV30 and TRBJ1-2): SQTIHQWPATLVQPVGSPLSLECTVEGTSNPNLYWYRQAAGRGLQLLFYSVGIGQISSEVPQNLSASRPQDRQFILSSKKLLLSDSGFYLCAWSRDYGYTFGSGTRLTVV.

The chain has TRBV27 and TRBJ1-1; 7 bases agree with TRBD1. J lost 3 bases, V lost 5 bases, and 12 bases had no gene match. Germline V gene data show CDR1 as MNHEY and CDR2 as SMNVEV (reference sequence). CDR3 length: 16 residues. CDR3 region: CASSADRDLRDTEAFF. CDR3 in DNA: TGTGCCAGCAGTGCCGACAGGGATTTAAGGGACACTGAAGCTTTCTTT.

The V call is TRBV27, the J call TRBJ2-4, with TRBD1 identical over 10 bases. V shed 5 bases and J 6 bases; nucleotides not matched to a gene: 7. Germline values: CDR1 MNHEY, CDR2 SMNVEV (reference sequence). The CDR3 runs to 15 residues. The CDR3 sequence: CASSPGTGVTNIQYF. The CDR3 bases are TGTGCCAGCAGTCCCGGGACAGGGGTCACAAACATTCAGTACTTC.

V is TRBV9 and J is TRBJ2-6; D call uncertain. Germline values: CDR1 SGDLS, CDR2 YYNGEE. This CDR3 region has 17 residues. With 3 bases removed from V and 0 bases from J, the gap between germline ends came to 13 bases. Written as DNA, the CDR3 is TGTGCCAGCAGCGCCGACCCTAGGATCTCTGGGGCCAACGTCCTGACTTTC. Protein sequence: CASSADPRISGANVLTF.

The rearrangement joins TRBV11-2 to TRBJ1-5; a possible D gene is TRBD1 (5 bases). This CDR3 region has 16 residues. The V gene's germline CDR1 is SGHAT and CDR2 FQNNGV. Trimming cost V 5 bases and J 0 bases, with 14 bases left between them. CDR3 nucleotides: TGTGCCAGCAGCCGCGGGGCAGGATATAGCAATCAGCCCCAGCATTTT. Amino acids: CASSRGAGYSNQPQHF.

The chain combines TRBV15 with TRBJ2-7; 8 bases fit TRBD1. The CDR3 has 15 amino acids. Trimming cost V 0 bases and J 6 bases; bases outside gene matches: 7. The germline V gene encodes CDR1 LNHNV and CDR2 YYDKDF (reference sequence). The DNA of the CDR3 is TGTGCCACCAGCAGAGATCGCGCAGGGGGCGGCGAGCAGTACTTC. It codes for CATSRDRAGGGEQYF.

The V and J genes are TRBV25-1 and TRBJ2-1, with D possibly being TRBD2 (5 bases). Germline-derived CDR1 and CDR2 are MGHDK and SYGVNS. Trimming left V 2 bases short and J 6 bases short, with 11 bases between. This CDR3 is 14 amino acids long. CDR3 loop: CASSEVETSNEQFF. CDR3 DNA sequence: TGTGCCAGCAGTGAAGTGGAAACTAGCAATGAGCAGTTCTTC.